This entry lists 17 T cell receptor beta chains sequenced from one sample in a study of blood T cell repertoires in COVID-19. Only in-frame clones appear in the TCRdb table, and some are missing; sequencing was by immunoSEQ multiplex PCR. The sample yields more than 250,000 clones, roughly nine tenths seen once. Sequenced material: PBMCs or T cells enriched from blood (not recorded which). The receptors were gathered from a woman aged 30 to 39 who had recovered from COVID-19.

V is TRBV28 and J is TRBJ1-6; 7 nucleotides match TRBD1. The CDR3 loop spans 15 amino acids. Germline V lookup: CDR1 MDHEN, CDR2 SYDVKM. V dropped 5 bases and J dropped 7; count of bases not matched to a gene: 8. The CDR3 DNA follows: TGTGCCAGCAGTCCAGGAACAGGGGTCAATTCACCCCTCCACTTT. Its protein is CASSPGTGVNSPLHF.

CDR3 bases: TGTGCCAGCACCATCCGGGTCACTGAAGCTTTCTTT. This translates into CASTIRVTEAFF. V gene TRBV7-9 combines with J gene TRBJ1-1, with D unresolved. Germline values: CDR1 SEHNR, CDR2 FQNEAQ (reference sequence). This CDR3 has 12 residues. Trimming took 7 bases from V and 4 from J, leaving 10 bases between them.

This sequence joins TRBV5-4 and TRBJ1-1, with 9 bases that match TRBD1. V was pared by 3 bases and J by 7 bases, with 7 bases of the junction left unmatched. There are 14 residues in the CDR3. Per germline, CDR1 SGHNT and CDR2 YYREEE (reference sequence). The CDR3 DNA sequence: TGTGCCAGCAGCTCAGGGACAGGGCGCCTTGAAGCTTTCTTT. Translation gives CASSSGTGRLEAFF.

J is TRBJ1-2 and V is TRBV5-1, with TRBD1 matching 9 bases. Germline loops: CDR1 SGHRS, CDR2 YFSETQ. V shed 4 bases and J 8 bases; nucleotides not matched to a gene: 6. The CDR3 is 13 residues long. The CDR3, as DNA: TGCGCCAGCAGCATGGGACAGGGCGAGGGCTACACCTTC. Translating gives CASSMGQGEGYTF.

J is TRBJ1-2 and V is TRBV5-1; D ambiguous. V lost 4 bases and J lost 0, with 13 bases in between. In germline, CDR1 is SGHRS, CDR2 YFSETQ. The CDR3 spans 15 residues. CDR3 region: CASSAVLGANYGYTF. CDR3 DNA: TGCGCCAGCAGCGCGGTTCTTGGAGCTAACTATGGCTACACCTTC.

The DNA of the CDR3 is TGTGCCAGTAGTAGACAGCCTCGCGTTACTGAAGCTTTCTTT. Encoded protein: CASSRQPRVTEAFF. J is TRBJ1-1 and V is TRBV19; possible D gene TRBD1, 5 bases. The CDR3 runs to 14 residues. From germline, CDR1 is LNHDA and CDR2 SQIVND (reference sequence). With 4 bases removed from V and 5 bases from J, the gap between germline ends came to 14 bases.

The count of this clone is one. V and J are TRBV30 and TRBJ1-1; 7 bases map to TRBD1. This CDR3 has 13 amino acids. Looked up from germline, CDR1 is GTSNPN and CDR2 is SVGIG (reference sequence). V lost 2 bases, J lost 7 bases, and 7 bases stayed unmatched. Here the CDR3 reads CAWSPGGRGEAFF. The DNA of the CDR3 is TGTGCCTGGAGTCCAGGGGGGCGCGGTGAAGCTTTCTTT.

The gene calls are TRBV5-5 and TRBJ2-2, with D perhaps TRBD1 (5 bases). V gave up 3 bases and J gave up 3 bases, with 18 bases separating them. Germline V CDR1 and CDR2: SGHKS, YYEKEE (reference sequence). This CDR3 is built from 17 residues. CDR3 nucleotide sequence: TGTGCCAGCAGCTCGACCCCCTGGGGCGTAGACACCGGGGAGCTGTTTTTT. Protein: CASSSTPWGVDTGELFF.

V gene TRBV7-8 combines with J gene TRBJ2-7, with 8 bases that match TRBD1. Germline values: CDR1 SGHVS, CDR2 FQNEAQ. There are 14 residues in the CDR3. J lost 6 bases, V lost 4 bases, and 8 bases had no gene match. The CDR3 is CASSSGQGTGEQYF. CDR3 in DNA: TGTGCCAGCAGCTCAGGACAGGGAACAGGCGAGCAGTACTTC.

This chain links TRBV4-1 with TRBJ1-4; D gene uncertain. CDR3 length equals 15 residues. Germline CDR1 and CDR2: MGHRA and YSYEKL. The V gene lost 0 bases and the J gene lost 2 bases, with 7 bases spanning the gap. Written as DNA, the CDR3 is TGCGCCAGCAGCCAAGAGTATTCGACTAATGAAAAACTGTTTTTT. It is translated as CASSQEYSTNEKLFF.

The V call is TRBV7-2, the J call TRBJ2-7, with 9 nucleotides matching TRBD1. The CDR3 sequence is 15 residues long. Per the germline V gene, CDR1 is SGHTA and CDR2 is FQGNSA. After removal of 5 bases from V and 2 bases from J, the junction contained 7 bases not matched to a gene. Here the CDR3 DNA reads TGTGCCAGCAGCCTAGGGACAGGGAGGGCCTACGAGCAGTACTTC. Protein: CASSLGTGRAYEQYF.

The rearrangement joins TRBV24-1 to TRBJ1-1; D gene unclear. The CDR3 runs 14 residues. The germline V gene has CDR1 KGHDR and CDR2 SFDVKD. Trimming took 4 bases from V and 1 from J, leaving 9 bases between them. The CDR3 protein is CATSDVRENTEAFF. CDR3 coding DNA: TGTGCCACCAGTGACGTACGAGAGAACACTGAAGCTTTCTTT.

V usage is TRBV2 and J usage is TRBJ2-7, with 10 nucleotides matching TRBD2. The V gene end was trimmed by 7 bases and the J gene end by 5 bases; junction bases not matched to a gene: 5. This CDR3 has 13 amino acids. In germline, CDR1 is SNHLY, CDR2 FYNNEI. The CDR3 reads CASNLAGVDEQYF. The CDR3 DNA follows: TGTGCCAGCAACCTAGCGGGGGTTGACGAGCAGTACTTC.

V and J are TRBV30 and TRBJ1-2; the D is unclear. Germline CDR1 and CDR2: GTSNPN and SVGIG (reference sequence). Deletions cut 5 bases from V and 3 bases from J, with 10 bases between. CDR3 size: 12 residues. CDR3: CAWGEADYGYTF. As DNA, the CDR3 is TGTGCCTGGGGCGAGGCAGACTATGGCTACACCTTC.

The chain is built from TRBV5-6 and TRBJ1-1, with D possibly being TRBD1 (5 bases). V was pared by 1 base and J by 4 bases, with 17 bases between. The CDR3 runs to 16 residues. In germline, CDR1 is SGHDT, CDR2 YYEEEE. The CDR3: CASSLSVIGRGTEAFF. The CDR3 coding sequence is TGTGCCAGCAGCTTGTCTGTAATAGGAAGGGGCACTGAAGCTTTCTTT.

The chain couples TRBV5-4 to TRBJ1-1; tentatively, D is TRBD1 (6 bases). Germline-derived CDR1 and CDR2 are SGHNT and YYREEE (reference sequence). This CDR3 comprises 14 residues. The germline V and J ends were trimmed by 4 bases and 6 bases, with 16 bases remaining between them. The CDR3 is CASSLRQVRAEAFF. The CDR3 coding sequence is TGTGCCAGCAGCCTCAGACAGGTACGAGCTGAAGCTTTCTTT. Based on the CDR3 plus reference TRBV5-4 and TRBJ1-1, the full variable domain is ETGVTQSPTHLIKTRGQQVTLRCSSQSGHNTVSWYQQALGQGPQFIFQYYREEENGRGNFPPRFSGLQFPNYSSELNVNALELDDSALYLCASSLRQVRAEAFFGQGTRLTVV.

This clone was observed a single time. This chain connects TRBV4-3 to TRBJ2-3; 7 bases match TRBD2. The junction had 8 bases not matched to a gene; V was cut back by 8 bases and J by 3 bases. CDR3 length: 14 residues. The germline V gene has CDR1 LGHNA and CDR2 YSLEER. Here the CDR3 reads CASSRLAMTDTQYF. The CDR3 coding sequence is TGCGCCAGCTCACGACTAGCCATGACAGATACGCAGTATTTT.